This TCR beta chain was sequenced during a study of sequential checkpoint blockade in melanoma. Background on the study: Each arm's sequence ended with maintenance nivolumab.

Assay used: immunoSEQ multiplex PCR; TCRdb lists only in-frame clones, some missing. Of 15,000 or so clones listed, less than 55% are singletons. Treatment given: randomized to nivolumab then ipilimumab (arm A) or the reverse (arm B). No patient had prior DNA-damaging chemotherapy. Live CD3+CD8+ CD19− CD56− cells were sorted from PBMCs. This clone was recorded once. The CDR3 totals 15 residues. Germline V gene data show CDR1 as MNHEY and CDR2 as SMNVEV (reference sequence). V lost 4 bases to trimming and J lost 4 bases, with 16 bases between them. The rearrangement uses TRBV27 and TRBJ1-2; D is possibly TRBD1 (5 bases). This material consisted of CD8+ T cells sorted from blood (inferred from file names), taken from a patient given nivolumab and ipilimumab in sequence. The clonotype comes from a human donor with melanoma. The CDR3 loop is CASSSLSRQLYGYTF. The DNA of the CDR3 is TGTGCCAGCAGTTCTTTGTCGAGACAGCTCTATGGCTACACCTTC.